A single sample is the source of the 24 T cell receptor beta chains below, sequenced in a study of blood T cell repertoires in COVID-19. Assay used: immunoSEQ multiplex PCR; TCRdb lists only in-frame clones, some missing. Among 40,000 to 60,000 clones listed, around 86% were seen once. Sequencing was done on a sample of peripheral blood. These TCRs come from a woman over 75 with COVID-19, enrolled during active disease.

A single count supports this clone. The chain combines TRBV11-2 with TRBJ2-5; D might be TRBD1 (5 bases). The germline V gene encodes CDR1 SGHAT and CDR2 FQNNGV. The CDR3 is made up of 17 amino acids. The ends were cut back, 0 bases at V and 2 bases at J, with 16 bases in the middle. The CDR3 here is CASSLDRRQTPQETQYF. CDR3 nucleotide sequence: TGTGCCAGCAGCTTAGATCGGAGACAGACGCCACAAGAGACCCAGTACTTC. Full variable domain (missing parts from reference TRBV11-2 and TRBJ2-5): EAGVAQSPRYKIIEKRQSVAFWCNPISGHATLYWYQQILGQGPKLLIQFQNNGVVDDSQLPKDRFSAERLKGVDSTLKIQPAKLEDSAVYLCASSLDRRQTPQETQYFGPGTRLLVL.

The chain recombines TRBV28 with TRBJ2-1; 8 positions agree with TRBD2. The CDR3 length is 15 residues. Trimming cost V 2 bases and J 0 bases; bases outside gene matches: 0. CDR1 is MDHEN and CDR2 is SYDVKM in the germline V gene. As DNA, the CDR3 is TGTGCCAGCAGTTTAAGCGGGAGCTCCTACAATGAGCAGTTCTTC. Its protein product is CASSLSGSSYNEQFF.

CDR3 nucleotide sequence: TGTGCCAGCAGCAAAGGGGACAGGGGGCGTGAAAAACTGTTTTTT. It encodes CASSKGDRGREKLFF. The rearrangement links TRBV4-2 to TRBJ1-4, with 12 bases that match TRBD1. V lost 5 bases to trimming and J lost 7 bases; unmatched junction nucleotides: 5. CDR3 length: 15 amino acids. Germline values: CDR1 LGHNA, CDR2 YNFKEQ.

The CDR3 loop reads CATRRSRNEQFF. The CDR3 DNA sequence: TGTGCCACTCGACGGAGCCGGAATGAGCAGTTCTTC. This rearrangement joins TRBV19 to TRBJ2-1; D unclear. The CDR3 is made up of 12 amino acids. Trimming left V 10 bases short and J 7 bases short, with 14 bases between. Germline loops: CDR1 LNHDA, CDR2 SQIVND (reference sequence).

This clone was seen only a few times. The genes are TRBV2 and TRBJ1-6; D remains unclear. The CDR3 totals 16 residues. V was trimmed by 0 bases and J by 4 bases, leaving 10 bases between them. In germline, CDR1 is SNHLY, CDR2 FYNNEI. CDR3 DNA: TGTGCCAGCAGTGAAGCGCTTACACCGTATAATTCACCCCTCCACTTT. Its translation is CASSEALTPYNSPLHF.

This clone occurred once. The chain couples TRBV6-5 to TRBJ2-7; 11 bases match TRBD2. Germline V CDR1 and CDR2: MNHEY, SVGAGI. This CDR3 spans 14 amino acids. V dropped 3 bases and J dropped 3; count of bases not matched to a gene: 1. DNA of the CDR3: TGTGCCAGCAGTTATAGCGGGAGGGGCTACGAGCAGTACTTC. Its protein product is CASSYSGRGYEQYF.

The chain has TRBV11-2 and TRBJ1-1; D is unclear. The V end was cut by 1 base, the J end by 0 bases, with 15 bases between. Germline lookup yields CDR1 SGHAT and CDR2 FQNNGV. The CDR3 length is 17 residues. CDR3 amino acids: CASSLGSGVSMNTEAFF. CDR3 nucleotide sequence: TGTGCCAGCAGCTTAGGTAGCGGGGTTTCGATGAACACTGAAGCTTTCTTT.

This chain links TRBV27 with TRBJ2-5, with D maybe TRBD2 (5 bases). The ends were cut back, 4 bases at V and 4 bases at J, with 16 bases in the middle. This CDR3 spans 15 amino acids. CDR1 is MNHEY, CDR2 SMNVEV, per germline (reference sequence). As DNA, the CDR3 is TGTGCCAGCAGTTCCCGCGGACTTAGAGGAGAGACCCAGTACTTC. It is translated as CASSSRGLRGETQYF.

This chain connects TRBV10-2 to TRBJ1-6, with D maybe TRBD1 (6 bases). In germline, CDR1 is WSHSY, CDR2 SAAADI. CDR3 size: 15 residues. V was trimmed by 8 bases and J by 7 bases, leaving 18 bases between them. CDR3 DNA: TGCGCCAGCGAGGCGAGGGGGATAGGGAATTCACCCCTCCACTTT. Amino acids: CASEARGIGNSPLHF.

CDR3 sequence: CASSWGGDTEAFF. CDR3 coding DNA: TGCGCCAGCAGTTGGGGAGGGGACACTGAAGCTTTCTTT. This sequence joins TRBV5-1 and TRBJ1-1, with TRBD1 as a possible D gene (5 bases). Trimming removed 5 bases from V and 3 bases from J, with 11 bases in between. Germline values: CDR1 SGHRS, CDR2 YFSETQ. The CDR3 sequence is 13 residues long.

This clone was observed a single time. The V gene is TRBV28, the J gene TRBJ2-2, with D maybe TRBD1 (6 bases). The CDR3 runs 16 residues. V was clipped by 4 bases and J by 0 bases, with 12 bases between them. From germline, CDR1 is MDHEN and CDR2 SYDVKM. CDR3 DNA: TGTGCCAGCAGTTCCACCGGGACACCGAACACCGGGGAGCTGTTTTTT. Its translation: CASSSTGTPNTGELFF.

The gene calls are TRBV6-1 and TRBJ1-3; 10 bases are a match to TRBD1. Germline V gene data show CDR1 as MNHNS and CDR2 as SASEGT. V lost 2 bases, J lost 2 bases, and 3 bases stayed unmatched. This CDR3 has 16 amino acids. The CDR3 nucleotides are TGTGCCAGCAGTGAACAAGGGACAGGGGCTGGAAACACCATATATTTT. Translating it yields CASSEQGTGAGNTIYF.

The chain has TRBV11-2 and TRBJ1-2; 9 bases agree with TRBD1. CDR3 length: 14 amino acids. Germline CDR1 reads SGHAT; CDR2 reads FQNNGV. V was clipped by 5 bases and J by 7 bases; unmatched bases: 8. Here the CDR3 reads CASSRLQGAGGYTF. CDR3 coding DNA: TGTGCCAGCAGCCGGCTACAGGGGGCCGGTGGCTACACCTTC.

This clone was detected a few times. The rearrangement links TRBV12-3 or TRBV12-4 to TRBJ1-3; 8 bases align to TRBD1. The V and J ends lost 5 bases and 11 bases, in that order; junction bases with no gene match: 5. The CDR3 runs 12 residues. The CDR3 spells CASSLRQGSIYF. Written as DNA, the CDR3 is TGTGCCAGCAGTCTAAGACAGGGGTCCATATATTTT.

The chain joins TRBV9 to TRBJ2-7; 9 bases align to TRBD1. The V gene end was trimmed by 5 bases and the J gene end by 5 bases; junction bases not matched to a gene: 8. Per the germline V gene, CDR1 is SGDLS and CDR2 is YYNGEE. CDR3 size: 14 residues. For the CDR3, the DNA is TGTGCCAGCAGTGACGGGACAGGGACCGACGAGCAGTACTTC. As protein: CASSDGTGTDEQYF.

The J gene is TRBJ1-2, the V gene TRBV28; a possible D gene is TRBD1 (5 bases). V was trimmed by 6 bases and J by 5 bases, leaving 19 bases between them. Germline values: CDR1 MDHEN, CDR2 SYDVKM. The CDR3 contains 15 residues. CDR3 bases: TGTGCCAGCAGCTCCCCCTGGGGGGATCGGTATGGCTACACCTTC. Amino acids: CASSSPWGDRYGYTF.

The chain joins TRBV9 to TRBJ2-7; 9 bases fit TRBD1. The CDR3 contains 15 residues. The V gene's germline CDR1 is SGDLS and CDR2 YYNGEE. V dropped 4 bases and J dropped 4; count of bases not matched to a gene: 9. Here the CDR3 reads CASSPQTGGFYEQYF. The CDR3 DNA follows: TGTGCCAGCAGCCCTCAGACAGGGGGGTTTTACGAGCAGTACTTC.

The chain joins TRBV6-6 to TRBJ1-1; D remains unclear. Germline lookup yields CDR1 MNHNY and CDR2 SVGAGI (reference sequence). Trimming cost V 6 bases and J 4 bases, with 12 bases left between them. The CDR3 loop spans 13 amino acids. CDR3 sequence: CASRGSAGTEAFF. In nucleotides, the CDR3 is TGTGCCAGCAGGGGGTCGGCGGGCACTGAAGCTTTCTTT.

This chain joins TRBV19 and TRBJ1-5; 7 positions match TRBD1. V gave up 11 bases and J gave up 0 bases; unmatched junction bases: 7. Germline V gene lookup returns CDR1 LNHDA and CDR2 SQIVND (reference sequence). This CDR3 contains 14 residues. DNA of the CDR3: TGTGCCTCACACAGGGGAAATAGCAATCAGCCCCAGCATTTT. Protein product: CASHRGNSNQPQHF.

The chain couples TRBV7-3 to TRBJ1-2; D may be TRBD1 (6 bases). Germline lookup yields CDR1 SGHTA and CDR2 FQGTGA. This CDR3 region has 18 residues. The V end was cut by 2 bases, the J end by 3 bases, with 22 bases between. CDR3 bases: TGTGCCAGCAGCTTACAGGGGCCTTTACTTACTAACCACTATGGCTACACCTTC. Translating gives CASSLQGPLLTNHYGYTF.

J is TRBJ1-2 and V is TRBV7-9, with 9 bases lining up with TRBD1. The CDR3 consists of 15 residues. Losses at the gene ends were 3 bases for V and 3 bases for J; bases not matched to a gene: 5. The germline V gene encodes CDR1 SEHNR and CDR2 FQNEAQ (reference sequence). For the CDR3, the DNA is TGTGCCAGCAGCTTTCCGGGACAGGGAGACTATGGCTACACCTTC. This encodes CASSFPGQGDYGYTF.

The J gene is TRBJ2-1, the V gene TRBV2, with TRBD1 matching 9 bases. This CDR3 has 13 residues. V shed 8 bases and J 4 bases; nucleotides not matched to a gene: 3. CDR1 and CDR2 (germline): SNHLY, FYNNEI. As DNA, the CDR3 is TGTGCCAGCGGGGACAGGGAGTACAATGAGCAGTTCTTC. Protein product: CASGDREYNEQFF.

Here the CDR3 DNA reads TGCGCCAGCAGCTTGGCGAGCGGGAGTAGGAGAGATACGCAGTATTTT. Translation gives CASSLASGSRRDTQYF. The J gene is TRBJ2-3, the V gene TRBV5-1, with TRBD2 matching 8 bases. V lost 0 bases and J lost 5; bases outside the gene matches: 8. This CDR3 contains 16 residues. Germline V gene sequence: CDR1 SGHRS, CDR2 YFSETQ.

For the CDR3, the DNA is TGTGCCAGCAGTGAGGGGTGGACAGGGCGGAAATTGAGCACTGAAGCTTTCTTT. This codes for CASSEGWTGRKLSTEAFF. The V and J genes are TRBV25-1 and TRBJ1-1; 8 bases match TRBD1. Germline trimming cut 3 bases from V and 4 bases from J; bases unmatched to any gene: 16. This CDR3 spans 18 amino acids. CDR1 is MGHDK, CDR2 SYGVNS, per germline.